This T cell receptor beta chain was profiled in a study of blood T cell repertoires in COVID-19. Cohort 3 recovered donors had two negative PCRs, clearance, or symptom resolution. In the original processing: Amplified reference gene primers provided the basis for estimating nucleated cell counts. Only in-frame clones appear in the TCRdb table, and some are missing; sequencing was by immunoSEQ multiplex PCR. The V and J calls and the clone size are those of that table, but D and trimming were determined from the DNA. Of approximately 350,000 clones listed, 87% are singletons. The CDR3 extends over 12 amino acids. Germline CDR1 and CDR2: MDHEN and SYDVKM. V was pared by 6 bases and J by 4 bases, with 10 bases between.

This chain joins TRBV28 and TRBJ2-7, with D possibly being TRBD2 (6 bases). Material for sequencing was PBMCs or T cells enriched from blood (not recorded which). The source is a woman younger than 45 who had recovered from COVID-19. The CDR3 region is CASSPGRYEQYF. DNA for the CDR3: TGTGCCAGCAGCCCCGGGAGATACGAGCAGTACTTC. Full variable domain (outside the CDR3, taken from reference TRBV28 and TRBJ2-7): DVKVTQSSRYLVKRTGEKVFLECVQDMDHENMFWYRQDPGLGLRLIYFSYDVKMKEKGDIPEGYSVSREKKERFSLILESASTNQTSMYLCASSPGRYEQYFGPGTRLTVT.